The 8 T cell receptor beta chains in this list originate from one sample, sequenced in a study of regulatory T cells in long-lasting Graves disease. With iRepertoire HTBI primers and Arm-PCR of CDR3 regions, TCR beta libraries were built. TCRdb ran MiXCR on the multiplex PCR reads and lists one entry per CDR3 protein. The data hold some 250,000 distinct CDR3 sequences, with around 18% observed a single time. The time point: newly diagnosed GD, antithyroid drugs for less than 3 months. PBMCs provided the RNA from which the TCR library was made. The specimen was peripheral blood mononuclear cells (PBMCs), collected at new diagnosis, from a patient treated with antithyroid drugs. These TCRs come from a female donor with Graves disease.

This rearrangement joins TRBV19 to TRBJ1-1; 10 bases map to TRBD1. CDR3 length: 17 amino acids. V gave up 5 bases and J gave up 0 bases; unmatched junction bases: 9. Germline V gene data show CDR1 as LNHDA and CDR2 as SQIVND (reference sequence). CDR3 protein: CASSPRDRGGVNTEAFF. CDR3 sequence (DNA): TGTGCCAGTAGTCCCCGGGACAGGGGAGGAGTGAACACTGAAGCTTTCTTT.

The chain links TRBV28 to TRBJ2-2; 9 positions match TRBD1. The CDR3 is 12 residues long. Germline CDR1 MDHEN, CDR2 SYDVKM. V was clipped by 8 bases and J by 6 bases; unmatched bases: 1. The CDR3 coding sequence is TGTGCCAGCGACAGGGGGGCCGGGGAGCTGTTTTTT. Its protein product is CASDRGAGELFF.

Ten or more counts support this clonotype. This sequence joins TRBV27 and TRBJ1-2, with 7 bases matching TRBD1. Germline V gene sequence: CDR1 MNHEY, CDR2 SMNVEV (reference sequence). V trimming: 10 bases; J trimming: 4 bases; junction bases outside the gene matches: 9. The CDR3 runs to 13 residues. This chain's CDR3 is CATRQGGSYGYTF. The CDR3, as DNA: TGTGCCACCAGACAGGGTGGGAGCTATGGCTACACCTTC.

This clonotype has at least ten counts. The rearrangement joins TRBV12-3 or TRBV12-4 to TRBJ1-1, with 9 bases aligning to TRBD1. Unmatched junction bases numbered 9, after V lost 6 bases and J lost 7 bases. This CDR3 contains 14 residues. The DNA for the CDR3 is TGTGCCAGCAGCCTAGCGACAGGGGGGCGTGAAGCTTTCTTT. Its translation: CASSLATGGREAFF.

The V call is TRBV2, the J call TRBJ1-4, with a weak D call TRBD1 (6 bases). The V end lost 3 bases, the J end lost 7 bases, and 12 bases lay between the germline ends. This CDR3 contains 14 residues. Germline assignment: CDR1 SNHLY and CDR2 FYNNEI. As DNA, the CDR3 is TGTGCCAGCAGTGAGCAGGGGATCTCTGAAAAACTGTTTTTT. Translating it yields CASSEQGISEKLFF.

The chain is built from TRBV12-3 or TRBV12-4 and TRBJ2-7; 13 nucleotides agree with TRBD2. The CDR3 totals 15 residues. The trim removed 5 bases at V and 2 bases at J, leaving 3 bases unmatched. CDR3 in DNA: TGTGCCAGCAGTCGTGGACTAGCGGGGGCCTACGAGCAGTACTTC. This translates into CASSRGLAGAYEQYF.

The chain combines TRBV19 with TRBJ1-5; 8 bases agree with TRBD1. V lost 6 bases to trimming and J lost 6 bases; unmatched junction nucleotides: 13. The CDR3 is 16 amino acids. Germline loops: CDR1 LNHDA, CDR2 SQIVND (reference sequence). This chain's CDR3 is CASSSIDRGGSQPQHF. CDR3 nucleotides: TGTGCCAGTAGCTCAATCGACAGGGGAGGAAGTCAGCCCCAGCATTTT.

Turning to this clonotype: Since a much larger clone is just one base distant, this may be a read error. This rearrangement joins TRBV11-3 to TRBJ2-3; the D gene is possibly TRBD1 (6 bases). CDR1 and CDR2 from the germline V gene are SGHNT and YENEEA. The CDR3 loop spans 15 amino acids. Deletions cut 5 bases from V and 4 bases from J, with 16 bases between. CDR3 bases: TGTGCCAGCAGCCTACAGGGAATTAGCGCAGATACGCAGTATTTT. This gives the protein CASSLQGISADTQYF.